This T cell receptor (beta chain) was recovered during a study of vaccination effects on CD4 cells after COVID-19. The wider study: Samples that were drawn after vaccination came a median of 72 days after the second dose. Study results and caveats: The study found marked clonal contraction of infection- and vaccine-induced clones late after vaccination.

This clone showed up just once. What it binds is unknown. The CDR3 runs 15 residues. V lost 4 bases to trimming and J lost 6 bases; unmatched junction nucleotides: 9. From germline, CDR1 is SGHRS and CDR2 YFSETQ. Clones were read by immunoSEQ multiplex PCR, and TCRdb kept only the in-frame ones, dropping some. The profile shows tens of thousands of clones, around 80% of them singletons. Subsequent to a culture period of about ten days, CD4+ T cells were isolated. A PCR test confirmed that the person had SARS-CoV-2 infection between March and December 2020. Vaccine administered to participants consisted of two doses of either BNT162b2 or mRNA-1273.

The specimen comprised CD4+ T cells from PBMCs cultured without peptide, sampled after COVID-19 vaccination. This chain connects TRBV5-1 to TRBJ1-2, with 10 bases that match TRBD1. The receptor was derived from a human donor who had a prior SARS-CoV-2 infection. The chain's CDR3 is CASSLTGGLANGYTF. CDR3 in DNA: TGCGCCAGCAGCCTGACAGGGGGCCTGGCCAATGGCTACACCTTC.